The present TCR beta chain was sequenced within a study of patients and donors after allogeneic stem cell transplantation. Trimming removed 1 base at V and 3 bases at J, with 9 bases between. The germline V gene encodes CDR1 SQVTM and CDR2 ANQGSEA. The CDR3 runs 13 residues. TCRdb re-called the RT-PCR reads through MiXCR, storing one row per CDR3 protein. The sample has about 200,000 distinct CDR3 sequences, 41% seen once. The rearrangement uses TRBV29-1 and TRBJ2-5; the D is unclear. The clonotype comes from a human donor who was either an allogeneic HSCT recipient or a stem cell or donor lymphocyte infusion donor (not recorded which). It is not recorded whose cells these are; they may come from a transplant donor. Sample: blood, either unsorted or a sorted T cell fraction (not recorded which). In DNA, the CDR3 is TGCAGCGTTGAAGGCGACTCGGAAGAGACCCAGTACTTC. Translation: CSVEGDSEETQYF. The variable domain in full, with the rest retrieved from reference TRBV29-1 and TRBJ2-5, is SAVISQKPSRDICQRGTSLTIQCQVDSQVTMMFWYRQQPGQSLTLIATANQGSEATYESGFVIDKFPISRPNLTFSTLTVSNMSPEDSSIYLCSVEGDSEETQYFGPGTRLLVL.